This entry is about one T cell receptor beta chain. Its antigen is currently unknown. The data belong to a study of blood T cells in healthy people across ages. Then a second PCR, running roughly 6 to 11 cycles, was carried out with a sample-barcoded 5' primer and a J-beta primer mix. Every cDNA was tagged by a template-switch adaptor with 12 random nucleotides. Every individual sample yielded 3 million or more paired-end reads (each containing CDR3). TCRdb reanalysed the 5' RACE reads using MiXCR and keeps one entry per CDR3 protein. The sample records under 750,000 distinct CDR3 sequences, about 45% being singletons. This CDR3 spans 16 amino acids. With V trimmed by 6 bases and J by 14 bases, 20 bases remained unmatched. Germline V gene sequence: CDR1 MDHEN, CDR2 SYDVKM. Overall study findings and caveats: Long-lived donors carried more naive CD4+ cells and greater diversity than aged donors. Researchers deemed the diversity estimates from one million T cells underestimates.

Sequencing was done on a sample of blood. The clonotype originates from a man older than 75 in good health. This chain connects TRBV28 to TRBJ1-4, with TRBD1 identical over 8 bases. The CDR3 DNA sequence: TGTGCCAGCAGCCCAATCCCGGGGGGGACAGGTTGTCGGCTGTTTTTT. This translates into CASSPIPGGTGCRLFF.